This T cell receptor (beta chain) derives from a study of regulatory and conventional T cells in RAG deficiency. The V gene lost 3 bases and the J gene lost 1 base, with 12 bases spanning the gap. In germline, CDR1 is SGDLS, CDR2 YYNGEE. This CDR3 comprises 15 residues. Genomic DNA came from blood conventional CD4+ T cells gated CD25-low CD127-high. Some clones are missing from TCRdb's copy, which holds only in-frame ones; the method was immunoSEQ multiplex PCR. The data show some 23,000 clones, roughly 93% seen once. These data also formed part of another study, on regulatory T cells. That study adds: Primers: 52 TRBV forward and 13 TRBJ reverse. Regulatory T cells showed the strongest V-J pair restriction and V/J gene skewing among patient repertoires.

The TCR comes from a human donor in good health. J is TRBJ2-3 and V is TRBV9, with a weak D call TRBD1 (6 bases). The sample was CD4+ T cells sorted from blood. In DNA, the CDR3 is TGTGCCAGCAGCGGAGGGGGTGGCGGCACAGATACGCAGTATTTT. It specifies CASSGGGGGTDTQYF.